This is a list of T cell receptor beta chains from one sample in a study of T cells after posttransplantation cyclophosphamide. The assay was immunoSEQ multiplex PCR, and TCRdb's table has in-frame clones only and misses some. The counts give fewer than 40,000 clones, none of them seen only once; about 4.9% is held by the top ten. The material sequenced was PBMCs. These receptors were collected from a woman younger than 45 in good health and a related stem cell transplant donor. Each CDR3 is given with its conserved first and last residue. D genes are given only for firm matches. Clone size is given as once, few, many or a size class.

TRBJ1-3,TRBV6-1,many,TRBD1,CASSGQGGSGNTIYF,TGTGCCAGCAGCGGCCAGGGGGGCTCTGGAAACACCATATATTTT
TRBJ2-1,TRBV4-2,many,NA,CASSREDEQFF,TGTGCCAGCAGCCGTGAGGATGAGCAGTTCTTC
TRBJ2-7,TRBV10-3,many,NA,CAIRGKTARVTGEQYF,TGTGCCATCAGGGGGAAGACAGCCAGGGTCACAGGCGAGCAGTACTTC
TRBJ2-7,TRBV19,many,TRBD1,CASSKSSGTAYEQYF,TGTGCCAGTAGTAAGTCTTCCGGGACAGCTTACGAGCAGTACTTC
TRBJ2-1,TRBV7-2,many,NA,CASSLYVQGYEQFF,TGTGCCAGCAGCTTATACGTACAGGGCTATGAGCAGTTCTTC
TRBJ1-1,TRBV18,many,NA,CASSLRQGLNGDTEAFF,TGTGCCAGCTCATTGAGGCAGGGCCTAAACGGAGACACTGAAGCTTTCTTT
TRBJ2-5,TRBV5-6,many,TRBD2,CASSSGGLGETQYF,TGTGCCAGCAGTAGCGGGGGGTTAGGGGAGACCCAGTACTTC
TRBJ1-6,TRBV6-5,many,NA,CASSYSGAGNSPLHF,TGTGCCAGCAGTTATTCAGGGGCCGGGAATTCACCCCTCCACTTT
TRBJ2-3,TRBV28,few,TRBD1,CASRGTGLRTDTQYF,TGTGCCAGCAGGGGGACAGGGCTTCGGACAGATACGCAGTATTTT
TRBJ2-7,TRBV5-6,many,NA,CASSLATYEQYF,TGTGCCAGCAGCTTAGCCACTTACGAGCAGTACTTC
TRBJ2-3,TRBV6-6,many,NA,CASRRADTDTQYF,TGTGCCAGCCGGCGGGCAGACACAGATACGCAGTATTTT
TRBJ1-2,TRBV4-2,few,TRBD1,CASSQETGGLAGYTF,TGTGCCAGCAGCCAGGAGACAGGGGGGTTGGCTGGCTACACCTTC
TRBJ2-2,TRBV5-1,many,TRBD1,CASSSRKQGKGTGELFF,TGCGCCAGCAGCTCACGGAAACAGGGGAAAGGCACCGGGGAGCTGTTTTTT